The present T cell receptor beta chain was sequenced within a study of T cells in Graves' hyperthyroidism and ophthalmopathy. Study summary: Once the initial diagnosis was made, peripheral blood was obtained before any treatment.

V was pared by 4 bases and J by 2 bases, with 10 bases between. CDR3 size: 13 residues. Germline V gene data show CDR1 as SQVTM and CDR2 as ANQGSEA. RNA transcripts were the template for amplifying TCR beta CDR3 regions. Primed by the HTBI set, a first-round RT-PCR was run on the TCR CDR3. TCRdb reprocessed the multiplex PCR reads via MiXCR and lists one record per CDR3 protein. The sample yields 750,000 to 900,000 distinct CDR3 sequences, roughly 40% seen once. This sequence joins TRBV29-1 and TRBJ2-3, with D tentatively TRBD1 (6 bases). Sequencing was carried out using blood. The receptor's source is a man between 18 and 35 years old with Graves' hyperthyroidism. The CDR3 protein is CSVATGLTDTQYF. CDR3 DNA sequence: TGCAGCGTTGCGACAGGACTCACAGATACGCAGTATTTT.